Below are 27 T cell receptor beta chains sequenced from a single sample in a study of a mutant IDH1 vaccine in newly diagnosed glioma. These receptors have no identified antigens. The time point denotes: week 47, end of study. Each dose delivered 300 ug of mutant IDH1 20-mer peptide subcutaneously with imiquimod. The repertoire was sequenced with immunoSEQ multiplex PCR; TCRdb's copy has only in-frame clones and lacks some. This table has about 59,000 clones, around four fifths appearing once. Material: PBMCs, obtained from a glioma patient whose treatment included an IDH1 peptide vaccine. The receptors shown here come from a man younger than 40 with glioma.

V usage is TRBV27 and J usage is TRBJ2-7; D possibly uses TRBD1 or TRBD2 (5 bases each). Trimming shortened V by 10 bases and J by 0 bases, and 19 bases separated the two germline ends. This CDR3 contains 15 residues. Germline V gene sequence: CDR1 MNHEY, CDR2 SMNVEV (reference sequence). CDR3: CATRKGTPSSYEQYF. In DNA, the CDR3 is TGTGCCACCAGAAAGGGGACGCCGAGCTCCTACGAGCAGTACTTC.

The J gene is TRBJ2-5, the V gene TRBV10-2; D may match TRBD1 or TRBD2 (7 bases each). Trimming took off 5 bases at V and 4 bases at J, with 14 bases between the two ends. CDR1 and CDR2 (germline): WSHSY, SAAADI. This CDR3 has 14 residues. In nucleotides, the CDR3 is TGCGCCAGCAGTTGGGAGGGGGCGCGAGAGACCCAGTACTTC. The encoded protein is CASSWEGARETQYF.

CDR3 loop: CASSPGRHGEQFF. The DNA for the CDR3 is TGTGCCAGCAGCCCCGGGCGACATGGTGAGCAGTTCTTC. The V and J genes are TRBV5-4 and TRBJ2-1; no clear D. The ends were cut back, 4 bases at V and 9 bases at J, with 14 bases in the middle. Per germline, CDR1 SGHNT and CDR2 YYREEE (reference sequence). This CDR3 contains 13 residues.

The V call is TRBV7-9, the J call TRBJ1-1; D gene uncertain. CDR3 size: 14 residues. Germline loops: CDR1 SEHNR, CDR2 FQNEAQ (reference sequence). The germline V and J ends were trimmed by 1 base and 0 bases, with 6 bases remaining between them. Written as DNA, the CDR3 is TGTGCCAGCAGCTTAGGAGGGATGAACACTGAAGCTTTCTTT. Its translation is CASSLGGMNTEAFF.

The CDR3 region has the DNA TGTGCCAGCAGTTTCAGGGGGCTAACCTACGAGCAGTACTTC. It is translated as CASSFRGLTYEQYF. The chain joins TRBV6-5 to TRBJ2-7; 8 nucleotides match TRBD1. Unmatched junction bases numbered 4, after V lost 4 bases and J lost 2 bases. The germline CDR1 and CDR2 sequences are MNHEY and SVGAGI. CDR3 length: 14 amino acids.

V usage is TRBV18 and J usage is TRBJ1-4; D ambiguous. V shed 2 bases and J shed 4 bases, with 14 bases lying between them. Germline lookup yields CDR1 KGHSH and CDR2 LQKENI. This CDR3 is built from 16 residues. The CDR3 nucleotides are TGTGCCAGCTCACCAGACCTATCCTTTCGTAATGAAAAACTGTTTTTT. Protein product: CASSPDLSFRNEKLFF.

This clone appeared a single time. The V and J genes are TRBV15 and TRBJ1-1, with D tentatively TRBD1 (6 bases). With 3 bases removed from V and 0 bases from J, the gap between germline ends came to 8 bases. The CDR3 consists of 14 residues. Germline V gene lookup returns CDR1 LNHNV and CDR2 YYDKDF (reference sequence). Here the CDR3 DNA reads TGTGCCACCAGCAGGGACAGATTGAACACTGAAGCTTTCTTT. This translates into CATSRDRLNTEAFF.

This chain joins TRBV9 and TRBJ2-1; possible D gene TRBD1, 7 bases. Germline lookup yields CDR1 SGDLS and CDR2 YYNGEE. The CDR3 sequence is 17 residues long. Trimming cost V 8 bases and J 8 bases, with 29 bases left between them. CDR3 region: CASTGRPGAGGPDEQFF. The CDR3, as DNA: TGTGCCAGTACCGGAAGGCCCGGGGCAGGGGGGCCCGATGAGCAGTTCTTC.

The CDR3 is CASSQGRAGVNTIYF. The DNA of the CDR3 is TGCGCCAGCAGCCAAGGTCGGGCAGGGGTAAACACCATATATTTT. V usage is TRBV4-1 and J usage is TRBJ1-3; D may be TRBD1 (6 bases). The CDR3 contains 15 residues. CDR1 and CDR2 from the germline V gene are MGHRA and YSYEKL. The V gene lost 1 base and the J gene lost 6 bases, with 13 bases spanning the gap.

The V gene is TRBV4-1, the J gene TRBJ1-2; 9 bases map to TRBD1. With 2 bases clipped from V and 3 bases from J, the junction kept 4 bases outside the gene matches. Germline V gives CDR1 MGHRA, CDR2 YSYEKL. The CDR3 length is 15 residues. CDR3 in amino acids: CASSQTGTGYYGYTF. DNA for the CDR3: TGCGCCAGCAGCCAAACCGGGACAGGGTACTATGGCTACACCTTC.

The J gene is TRBJ1-1, the V gene TRBV11-2, with D possibly being TRBD1 (5 bases). CDR1 is SGHAT, CDR2 FQNNGV, per germline. V dropped 4 bases and J dropped 1 base, with 19 bases sitting between them. This CDR3 contains 17 residues. The CDR3 region is CASSSSSWGRENTEAFF. The CDR3 nucleotides are TGTGCCAGCAGCTCCTCATCTTGGGGCAGGGAGAACACTGAAGCTTTCTTT.

V usage is TRBV4-1 and J usage is TRBJ1-6; 9 positions agree with TRBD1. V gave up 2 bases and J gave up 7 bases; unmatched junction bases: 6. CDR1 and CDR2 from the germline V gene are MGHRA and YSYEKL. The CDR3 loop spans 16 amino acids. The CDR3 loop is CASSQSEGQGNSPLHF. The CDR3 bases are TGCGCCAGCAGCCAATCTGAGGGACAGGGAAATTCACCCCTCCACTTT.

The chain has TRBV5-1 and TRBJ2-5; 8 nucleotides align to TRBD1. Germline CDR1 SGHRS, CDR2 YFSETQ. After removal of 2 bases from V and 3 bases from J, the junction contained 6 bases not matched to a gene. This CDR3 contains 15 residues. The CDR3 here is CASSFPGTGEETQYF. As DNA, the CDR3 is TGCGCCAGCAGCTTCCCCGGGACAGGCGAAGAGACCCAGTACTTC.

V gene TRBV6-5 combines with J gene TRBJ2-5, with D possibly being TRBD1 or TRBD2 (5 bases each). The last part of the DNA fits TRBJ2-7 better; the J call may be wrong. This CDR3 has 14 residues. Germline assignment: CDR1 MNHEY and CDR2 SVGAGI. The CDR3 nucleotides are TGTGCCAGCAGTTACTGGGGCACCGGGAACGAGCAGTACTTC. Translated, it gives CASSYWGTGNEQYF.

The chain couples TRBV10-3 to TRBJ2-2; 9 nucleotides line up with TRBD1. Losses at the gene ends were 5 bases for V and 1 base for J; bases not matched to a gene: 5. The length of the CDR3 is 16 residues. From germline, CDR1 is ENHRY and CDR2 SYGVKD. CDR3 in DNA: TGTGCCATCAGTTCACAGGGGGCGGAGAACACCGGGGAGCTGTTTTTT. Translated: CAISSQGAENTGELFF.

The chain has TRBV27 and TRBJ2-5; D not certain. V was pared by 3 bases and J by 5 bases, with 10 bases between. CDR1 and CDR2 (germline): MNHEY, SMNVEV (reference sequence). The CDR3 consists of 13 residues. Here the CDR3 reads CASSFMIGETQYF. For the CDR3, the DNA is TGTGCCAGCAGTTTCATGATAGGTGAGACCCAGTACTTC.

CDR3: CASSFSGSPLHF. The CDR3 DNA reads TGTGCCAGCAGTTTTTCGGGTTCACCCCTCCACTTT. The V and J genes are TRBV28 and TRBJ1-6; D is unclear. CDR1 is MDHEN, CDR2 SYDVKM, per germline. V was clipped by 3 bases and J by 9 bases, with 6 bases between them. The CDR3 covers 12 residues. Supplemented by reference TRBV28 and TRBJ1-6, the full variable domain reads DVKVTQSSRYLVKRTGEKVFLECVQDMDHENMFWYRQDPGLGLRLIYFSYDVKMKEKGDIPEGYSVSREKKERFSLILESASTNQTSMYLCASSFSGSPLHFGNGTRLTVT.

V and J are TRBV27 and TRBJ1-4; possible D gene TRBD1, 5 bases. This CDR3 is built from 15 residues. The V end was cut by 6 bases, the J end by 0 bases, with 11 bases between. Germline-derived CDR1 and CDR2 are MNHEY and SMNVEV (reference sequence). The CDR3 sequence is CASRDGGSTNEKLFF. CDR3 bases: TGTGCCAGCAGGGACGGGGGATCAACTAATGAAAAACTGTTTTTT.

The table lists this clone with a few counts. The CDR3 is CASSLGPGGNQPQHF. The CDR3 nucleotides read TGTGCCAGCAGCTTAGGGCCAGGGGGCAATCAGCCCCAGCATTTT. The chain combines TRBV5-6 with TRBJ1-5; tentatively, D is TRBD1 (6 bases). The ends were cut back, 2 bases at V and 2 bases at J, with 11 bases in the middle. CDR1 and CDR2 (germline): SGHDT, YYEEEE. This CDR3 comprises 15 residues.

The V call is TRBV14, the J call TRBJ2-1; D unresolved. CDR1 is SGHDN, CDR2 FVKESK, per germline. The ends were cut back, 1 base at V and 2 bases at J, with 3 bases in the middle. The length of the CDR3 is 13 residues. Written as DNA, the CDR3 is TGTGCCAGCAGCCAAGGAACCTACAATGAGCAGTTCTTC. Amino acids: CASSQGTYNEQFF. The variable domain in full, with the rest retrieved from reference TRBV14 and TRBJ2-1, is EAGVTQFPSHSVIEKGQTVTLRCDPISGHDNLYWYRRVMGKEIKFLLHFVKESKQDESGMPNNRFLAERTGGTYSTLKVQPAELEDSGVYFCASSQGTYNEQFFGPGTRLTVL.

The chain joins TRBV7-2 to TRBJ1-5; D is undetermined. In germline, CDR1 is SGHTA, CDR2 FQGNSA. V lost 1 base to trimming and J lost 2 bases, with 9 bases between them. This CDR3 contains 15 residues. CDR3 amino acids: CASSLGVIGNQPQHF. CDR3 in DNA: TGTGCCAGCAGCTTAGGGGTAATAGGCAATCAGCCCCAGCATTTT.

The sample holds one count of this clone. The chain joins TRBV13 to TRBJ2-1; D tentatively reads TRBD1 or TRBD2 (5 bases each). This CDR3 is built from 15 residues. The germline V and J ends were trimmed by 8 bases and 0 bases, with 14 bases remaining between them. Germline loops: CDR1 PRHDT, CDR2 FYEKMQ (reference sequence). CDR3 amino acids: CASLGPASSYNEQFF. The CDR3 DNA follows: TGTGCCAGCTTGGGACCGGCGAGCTCCTACAATGAGCAGTTCTTC. Full variable domain (outside the CDR3, taken from reference TRBV13 and TRBJ2-1): AAGVIQSPRHLIKEKRETATLKCYPIPRHDTVYWYQQGPGQDPQFLISFYEKMQSDKGSIPDRFSAQQFSDYHSELNMSSLELGDSALYFCASLGPASSYNEQFFGPGTRLTVL.

There are a few counts of this clone. V usage is TRBV18 and J usage is TRBJ1-1; D is unclear. Looked up from germline, CDR1 is KGHSH and CDR2 is LQKENI. The CDR3 consists of 15 residues. V shed 1 base and J shed 8 bases, with 17 bases lying between them. The CDR3 region has the DNA TGTGCCAGCTCACCACGAACGACTCAGATGGTGGAAGCTTTCTTT. Its translation is CASSPRTTQMVEAFF.

The V and J genes are TRBV7-9 and TRBJ2-7, with D perhaps matching TRBD1 (5 bases). This CDR3 has 15 amino acids. Germline CDR1 reads SEHNR; CDR2 reads FQNEAQ (reference sequence). V lost 1 base to trimming and J lost 0 bases, with 10 bases between them. CDR3 in DNA: TGTGCCAGCAGCTTAGTTCAGGGCGGCTCCTACGAGCAGTACTTC. This encodes CASSLVQGGSYEQYF.

This chain joins TRBV10-3 and TRBJ2-1, with TRBD2 as a possible D gene (5 bases). Trimming cost V 2 bases and J 12 bases, with 8 bases left between them. Germline CDR1 ENHRY, CDR2 SYGVKD. The CDR3 is 11 amino acids. CDR3 loop: CAISEAAGQFF. The CDR3 DNA follows: TGTGCCATCAGTGAGGCTGCGGGGCAGTTCTTC.

The chain is built from TRBV7-8 and TRBJ1-3; no definite D call. The CDR3 is made up of 16 amino acids. V dropped 0 bases and J dropped 2 bases, with 11 bases sitting between them. The germline CDR1 and CDR2 sequences are SGHVS and FQNEAQ. The CDR3 sequence is CASSLAEAWTGNTIYF. Written as DNA, the CDR3 is TGTGCCAGCAGCTTAGCTGAGGCTTGGACTGGAAACACCATATATTTT.

The chain couples TRBV6-1 to TRBJ1-6, with no clear D. Between the trimmed V and J ends, which lost 2 bases and 8 bases, there was a span of 16 bases. Germline CDR1 reads MNHNS; CDR2 reads SASEGT. The CDR3 is 16 residues long. The chain's CDR3 is CASSEFPGIFHSPLHF. The CDR3 DNA follows: TGTGCCAGCAGTGAATTCCCAGGCATTTTTCATTCACCCCTCCACTTT.